A single sample is the source of the 32 T cell receptor beta chains below, sequenced in a study of vaccination effects on CD4 cells after COVID-19. Isolation of CD4+ T cells took place after about ten days of culture. The vaccine given was either BNT162b2 or mRNA-1273, in two doses. What these receptors recognize is not known. Sequencing was performed with immunoSEQ multiplex PCR; in TCRdb, only in-frame clones are kept and a portion is missing. The sample includes more than 35,000 clones, 72% of them seen just once. The sequencing used CD4+ T cells from PBMCs cultured without peptide, collected after COVID-19 vaccination. All receptors derive from a human donor who received a COVID-19 vaccine.

The chain couples TRBV24-1 to TRBJ1-4; D remains ambiguous. The CDR3 is 15 residues long. CDR1 is KGHDR, CDR2 SFDVKD, per germline. V was pared by 4 bases and J by 10 bases, with 18 bases between. CDR3 residues: CATSDSGKTDGKLFF. The CDR3 bases are TGTGCCACCAGTGACTCCGGGAAAACGGACGGAAAACTGTTTTTT.

The V gene is TRBV7-2, the J gene TRBJ2-7; D is uncertain. V dropped 2 bases and J dropped 2 bases, with 4 bases sitting between them. This CDR3 has 12 amino acids. Per germline, CDR1 SGHTA and CDR2 FQGNSA. The CDR3 DNA reads as TGTGCCAGCAGCTTAAACGCCTACGAGCAGTACTTC. This codes for CASSLNAYEQYF.

The rearrangement uses TRBV6-5 and TRBJ1-1; a possible D gene is TRBD1 (5 bases). Trimming shortened V by 0 bases and J by 8 bases, and 13 bases separated the two germline ends. The germline V gene has CDR1 MNHEY and CDR2 SVGAGI. There are 14 residues in the CDR3. CDR3 DNA sequence: TGTGCCAGCAGTTACTCCACCCCGACAGACGAAGCTTTCTTT. Its translation: CASSYSTPTDEAFF.

This chain uses TRBV15 with TRBJ1-4, with D maybe TRBD1 (5 bases). In germline, CDR1 is LNHNV, CDR2 YYDKDF (reference sequence). The CDR3 runs to 15 residues. Trimming took off 0 bases at V and 6 bases at J, with 11 bases between the two ends. Written as DNA, the CDR3 is TGTGCCACCAGCAGAGATCCCGGGACGGATGAAAAACTGTTTTTT. It specifies CATSRDPGTDEKLFF.

This clone was observed a few times. J is TRBJ2-3 and V is TRBV24-1, with a tentative D call TRBD2 (6 bases). This CDR3 contains 12 residues. V was pared by 9 bases and J by 2 bases, with 8 bases between. Germline CDR1 is KGHDR and CDR2 is SFDVKD. The CDR3 nucleotides are TGTGCCACCGGAGGGAACACAGATACGCAGTATTTT. Its translation is CATGGNTDTQYF.

The chain uses TRBV5-6 and TRBJ2-5; D is unclear. CDR3 length equals 16 residues. The V and J ends lost 1 base and 4 bases respectively, with 17 bases between them. CDR1 is SGHDT and CDR2 is YYEEEE in the germline V gene. The CDR3 spells CASSLITARSRETQYF. CDR3 nucleotides: TGTGCCAGCAGCTTGATCACTGCCCGGAGTCGAGAGACCCAGTACTTC.

The gene calls are TRBV6-5 and TRBJ1-2, with D maybe TRBD1 (6 bases). The CDR3 totals 14 residues. Per germline, CDR1 MNHEY and CDR2 SVGAGI. Trimming left V 3 bases short and J 5 bases short, with 13 bases between. Written as DNA, the CDR3 is TGTGCCAGCAGTTATCTAGGGGGGATATATGGCTACACCTTC. It is translated as CASSYLGGIYGYTF.

V gene TRBV29-1 combines with J gene TRBJ1-1; D gene uncertain. The V end lost 6 bases, the J end lost 5 bases, and 13 bases lay between the germline ends. Per the germline V gene, CDR1 is SQVTM and CDR2 is ANQGSEA. The CDR3 has 12 amino acids. The CDR3 DNA reads as TGCAGCGTCCAGGTAACTCGGACTGAAGCTTTCTTT. It translates to CSVQVTRTEAFF.

This clone showed up just a few times. The chain combines TRBV25-1 with TRBJ1-1; D not resolved. The germline CDR1 and CDR2 sequences are MGHDK and SYGVNS. The length of the CDR3 is 12 residues. V was pared by 7 bases and J by 4 bases, with 10 bases between. The CDR3 is CASINSGTEAFF. CDR3 bases: TGTGCCAGCATTAATTCGGGCACTGAAGCTTTCTTT.

The chain carries TRBV12-3 or TRBV12-4 and TRBJ2-7; D unclear. Trimming pared 6 bases from V and 3 bases from J, leaving 6 bases between. There are 11 residues in the CDR3. The chain's CDR3 is CASSRNYEQYF. The CDR3 DNA is TGTGCCAGCAGCCGTAACTACGAGCAGTACTTC.

The chain uses TRBV4-1 and TRBJ1-1; a possible D gene is TRBD1 (6 bases). The CDR3 sequence is 14 residues long. The germline V gene encodes CDR1 MGHRA and CDR2 YSYEKL. V was trimmed by 6 bases and J by 4 bases, leaving 15 bases between them. As DNA, the CDR3 is TGCGCCAGCAGGTCAATACAGGGACCCACTGAAGCTTTCTTT. Its protein is CASRSIQGPTEAFF.

The genes are TRBV4-1 and TRBJ1-2, with no clear D. The V gene's germline CDR1 is MGHRA and CDR2 YSYEKL. Deletions cut 3 bases from V and 1 base from J, with 18 bases between. The CDR3 runs 17 residues. In DNA form, the CDR3 reads TGCGCCAGCAGCCAGGAGCCCCGGGCGCGGGTTAACTATGGCTACACCTTC. Amino acids: CASSQEPRARVNYGYTF.

The chain is built from TRBV19 and TRBJ1-2; unclear D gene. CDR3 length equals 11 residues. Trimming left V 9 bases short and J 3 bases short, with 8 bases between. Germline-derived CDR1 and CDR2 are LNHDA and SQIVND (reference sequence). As DNA, the CDR3 is TGTGCCAGCCAGGAGGACTATGGCTACACCTTC. It specifies CASQEDYGYTF.

The rearrangement uses TRBV9 and TRBJ1-4, with D unclear. The germline CDR1 and CDR2 sequences are SGDLS and YYNGEE. V lost 0 bases to trimming and J lost 4 bases, with 10 bases between them. The CDR3 spans 15 residues. The CDR3 loop is CASSVGLAFNEKLFF. CDR3 DNA: TGTGCCAGCAGCGTAGGTTTAGCCTTTAATGAAAAACTGTTTTTT.

The chain carries TRBV10-2 and TRBJ2-7, with no clear D. The CDR3 has 13 residues. V was pared by 5 bases and J by 3 bases, with 11 bases between. In germline, CDR1 is WSHSY, CDR2 SAAADI. Here the CDR3 reads CASSWQENYEQYF. CDR3 nucleotide sequence: TGCGCCAGCAGTTGGCAGGAAAACTACGAGCAGTACTTC.

The chain carries TRBV6-5 and TRBJ2-7; unclear D gene. There are 16 residues in the CDR3. V lost 0 bases, J lost 4 bases, and 16 bases lay in between. The germline gives CDR1 MNHEY, CDR2 SVGAGI. Here the CDR3 reads CASSYSIGATLYEQYF. DNA of the CDR3: TGTGCCAGCAGTTACTCGATCGGAGCAACCTTATACGAGCAGTACTTC.

This rearrangement joins TRBV4-1 to TRBJ2-7, with D tentatively TRBD2 (6 bases). Trimming removed 0 bases at V and 3 bases at J, with 15 bases between. The germline CDR1 and CDR2 sequences are MGHRA and YSYEKL. The CDR3 covers 16 residues. The CDR3 region is CASSQDPGEHYYEQYF. CDR3 in DNA: TGCGCCAGCAGCCAAGACCCGGGGGAACATTACTACGAGCAGTACTTC.

The CDR3, as DNA: TGCGCCAGCAGCGGGGATAGCAATCAGCCCCAGCATTTT. It specifies CASSGDSNQPQHF. This chain connects TRBV10-2 to TRBJ1-5; no reliable D call. This CDR3 has 13 amino acids. The germline gives CDR1 WSHSY, CDR2 SAAADI. Trimming left V 6 bases short and J 0 bases short, with 6 bases between.

This chain links TRBV11-2 with TRBJ2-5; no reliable D call. The CDR3 sequence is 15 residues long. Germline CDR1 and CDR2: SGHAT and FQNNGV. V dropped 6 bases and J dropped 3 bases, with 17 bases sitting between them. CDR3 coding DNA: TGTGCCAGCAGGAGACTTGGGTTAAGGGAAGAGACCCAGTACTTC. Translation: CASRRLGLREETQYF.

V gene TRBV6-5 combines with J gene TRBJ1-5; D unresolved. CDR3 size: 13 residues. V dropped 6 bases and J dropped 1 base, with 7 bases sitting between them. Germline V lookup: CDR1 MNHEY, CDR2 SVGAGI. The DNA for the CDR3 is TGTGCCAGCAGCGCTGACAGCAATCAGCCCCAGCATTTT. The encoded protein is CASSADSNQPQHF.

V usage is TRBV11-2 and J usage is TRBJ1-5; a possible D gene is TRBD1 (6 bases). Trimming left V 3 bases short and J 7 bases short, with 16 bases between. Germline CDR1 and CDR2: SGHAT and FQNNGV. The CDR3 is 15 amino acids. The CDR3 nucleotides are TGTGCCAGCAGCTTTCCAGGGGCAGGTCCGCAGCCCCAGCATTTT. This sequence encodes CASSFPGAGPQPQHF.

V is TRBV24-1 and J is TRBJ1-2; D remains unclear. The CDR3 extends over 14 amino acids. With 1 base removed from V and 2 bases from J, the gap between germline ends came to 7 bases. Germline V gene data show CDR1 as KGHDR and CDR2 as SFDVKD. The CDR3 is CATSDFPTNYGYTF. The CDR3 nucleotides are TGTGCCACCAGTGATTTTCCCACAAACTATGGCTACACCTTC.

The J gene is TRBJ1-1, the V gene TRBV3-1 (or the pseudogene TRBV3-2), with D maybe TRBD1 (6 bases). V was cut by 4 bases and J by 4 bases, with 10 bases left in between. This CDR3 has 13 amino acids. Germline-derived CDR1 and CDR2 are LGHDT and YNNKEL (reference sequence). CDR3 DNA: TGTGCCAGCAGCCCAGAGGGGGTCACTGAAGCTTTCTTT. It yields the protein CASSPEGVTEAFF.

The rearrangement joins TRBV11-2 to TRBJ1-1, with a possible D match to TRBD1 (5 bases). The CDR3 length is 13 residues. Germline V gene data show CDR1 as SGHAT and CDR2 as FQNNGV. V was pared by 1 base and J by 11 bases, with 14 bases between. CDR3 in amino acids: CASSLVQGPGAFF. CDR3 DNA sequence: TGTGCCAGCAGCTTAGTCCAGGGACCAGGGGCTTTCTTT.

The rearrangement uses TRBV5-1 and TRBJ2-5, with 8 bases fitting TRBD1. Trimming at V came to 4 bases and at J to 2 bases, leaving 13 bases not matched to a gene. Germline V CDR1 and CDR2: SGHRS, YFSETQ. The CDR3 runs 17 residues. CDR3 loop: CASSLQRSRTGQETQYF. The CDR3 bases are TGCGCCAGCAGCCTCCAACGTTCTCGGACAGGGCAAGAGACCCAGTACTTC.

The chain links TRBV3-1 (or the pseudogene TRBV3-2) to TRBJ1-6, with D perhaps matching TRBD1 (5 bases). This CDR3 contains 15 residues. The germline V and J ends were trimmed by 7 bases and 3 bases, with 13 bases remaining between them. Per the germline V gene, CDR1 is LGHDT and CDR2 is YNNKEL (reference sequence). In DNA form, the CDR3 reads TGTGCCAGCACGAAGACAGCTTACTATAATTCACCCCTCCACTTT. It codes for CASTKTAYYNSPLHF.

The chain joins TRBV3-1 (or the pseudogene TRBV3-2) to TRBJ2-3; 9 bases fit TRBD1. Germline V CDR1 and CDR2: LGHDT, YNNKEL (reference sequence). The CDR3 totals 17 residues. V shed 2 bases and J 4 bases; nucleotides not matched to a gene: 10. This chain's CDR3 is CASSQLTGGWSADTQYF. CDR3 nucleotides: TGTGCCAGCAGCCAATTAACAGGGGGCTGGAGCGCAGATACGCAGTATTTT.

The V call is TRBV10-3, the J call TRBJ1-1; the D gene is possibly TRBD1 (5 bases). Germline V CDR1 and CDR2: ENHRY, SYGVKD. Trimming took off 6 bases at V and 6 bases at J, with 11 bases between the two ends. This CDR3 contains 12 residues. The CDR3 nucleotides read TGTGCCATCAGCGGGGCGGGGTCTGAAGCTTTCTTT. It is translated as CAISGAGSEAFF.

This clone was detected once. The CDR3 protein is CASTILAGAQETQYF. The CDR3 nucleotides read TGTGCCAGCACCATACTAGCGGGGGCTCAAGAGACCCAGTACTTC. The chain links TRBV6-6 to TRBJ2-5, with 11 bases that match TRBD2. The CDR3 has 15 amino acids. Trimming took 7 bases from V and 2 from J; bases not matched to a gene: 6. Germline V gene sequence: CDR1 MNHNY, CDR2 SVGAGI (reference sequence).

CDR3 coding DNA: TGTGCCAGCAGCTTGGGACTAGCGGGAGGGCACAACGAGCAGTACTTC. This translates into CASSLGLAGGHNEQYF. V and J are TRBV11-2 and TRBJ2-7, with TRBD2 identical over 16 bases. In germline, CDR1 is SGHAT, CDR2 FQNNGV. Trimming removed 3 bases from V and 5 bases from J; junction bases left unmatched: 4. The CDR3 is 16 residues long.

The V and J genes are TRBV19 and TRBJ1-5; D gene unclear. The CDR3 runs to 15 residues. V was clipped by 6 bases and J by 2 bases, with 14 bases between them. Germline V gene lookup returns CDR1 LNHDA and CDR2 SQIVND (reference sequence). This chain's CDR3 is CASSKREGGNQPQHF. The DNA of the CDR3 is TGTGCCAGTAGCAAACGGGAGGGAGGCAATCAGCCCCAGCATTTT.

A single count supports this clone. The CDR3 nucleotides read TGTGCCACCAGTGACCCCCCAACCGACCGGAGCTCCTACAATGAGCAGTTCTTC. Translating gives CATSDPPTDRSSYNEQFF. The chain joins TRBV24-1 to TRBJ2-1, with unresolved D. CDR1 and CDR2 from the germline V gene are KGHDR and SFDVKD. V dropped 4 bases and J dropped 0 bases, with 18 bases sitting between them. The CDR3 runs 18 residues.